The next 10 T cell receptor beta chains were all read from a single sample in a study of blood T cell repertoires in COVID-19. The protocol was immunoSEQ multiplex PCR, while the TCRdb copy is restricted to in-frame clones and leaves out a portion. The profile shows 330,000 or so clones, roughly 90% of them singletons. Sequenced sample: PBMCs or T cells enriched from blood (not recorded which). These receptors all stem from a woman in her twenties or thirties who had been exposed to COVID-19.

CDR3 coding DNA: TGTGCCAGCAGCGTAGCTCCCGTACACGGTTCGGGGGAGACCCAGTACTTC. It yields the protein CASSVAPVHGSGETQYF. V is TRBV9 and J is TRBJ2-5; maybe TRBD2 (5 bases). The CDR3 extends over 17 amino acids. Trimming removed 0 bases from V and 5 bases from J, with 20 bases in between. Germline V gene data show CDR1 as SGDLS and CDR2 as YYNGEE.

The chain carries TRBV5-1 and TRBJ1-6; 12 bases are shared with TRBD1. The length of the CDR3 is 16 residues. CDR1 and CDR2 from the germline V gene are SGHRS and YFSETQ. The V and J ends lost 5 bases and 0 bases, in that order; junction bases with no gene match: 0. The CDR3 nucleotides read TGCGCCAGCAGGGGACAGGGGGCCTCCTATAATTCACCCCTCCACTTT. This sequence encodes CASRGQGASYNSPLHF.

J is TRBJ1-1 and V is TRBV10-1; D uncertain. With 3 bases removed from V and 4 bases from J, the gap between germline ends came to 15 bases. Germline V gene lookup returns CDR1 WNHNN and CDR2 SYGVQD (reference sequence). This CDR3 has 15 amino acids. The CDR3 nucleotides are TGCGCCAGCAGTGACAGTCGTCGTGGTTTCACTGAAGCTTTCTTT. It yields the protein CASSDSRRGFTEAFF.

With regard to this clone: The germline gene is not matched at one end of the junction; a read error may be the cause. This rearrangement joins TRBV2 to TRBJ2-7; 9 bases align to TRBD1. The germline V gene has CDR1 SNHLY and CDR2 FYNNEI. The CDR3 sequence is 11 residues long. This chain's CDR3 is CAVQARDRAVF. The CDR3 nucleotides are TGTGCCGTCCAAGCCAGGGACAGGGCTGTGTTC.

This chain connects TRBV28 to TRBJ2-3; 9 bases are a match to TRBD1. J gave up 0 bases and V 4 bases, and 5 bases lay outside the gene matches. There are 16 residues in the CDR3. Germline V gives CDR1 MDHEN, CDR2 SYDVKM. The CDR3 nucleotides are TGTGCCAGCAGTTACCCGGGACAGGGTAGCACAGATACGCAGTATTTT. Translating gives CASSYPGQGSTDTQYF.

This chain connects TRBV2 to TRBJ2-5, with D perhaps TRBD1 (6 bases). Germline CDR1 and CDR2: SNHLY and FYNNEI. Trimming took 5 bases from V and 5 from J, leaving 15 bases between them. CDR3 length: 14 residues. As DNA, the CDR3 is TGTGCCAGCAGTTCCCGGGACACTAAGGAGACCCAGTACTTC. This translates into CASSSRDTKETQYF.

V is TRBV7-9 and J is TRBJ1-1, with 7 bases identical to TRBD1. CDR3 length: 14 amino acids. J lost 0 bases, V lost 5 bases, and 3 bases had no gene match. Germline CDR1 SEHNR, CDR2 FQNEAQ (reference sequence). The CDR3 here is CASSGTAMNTEAFF. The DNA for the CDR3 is TGTGCCAGCAGCGGGACAGCCATGAACACTGAAGCTTTCTTT. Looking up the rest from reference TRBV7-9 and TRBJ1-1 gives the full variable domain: DTGVSQNPRHKITKRGQNVTFRCDPISEHNRLYWYRQTLGQGPEFLTYFQNEAQLEKSRLLSDRFSAERPKGSFSTLEIQRTEQGDSAMYLCASSGTAMNTEAFFGQGTRLTVV.

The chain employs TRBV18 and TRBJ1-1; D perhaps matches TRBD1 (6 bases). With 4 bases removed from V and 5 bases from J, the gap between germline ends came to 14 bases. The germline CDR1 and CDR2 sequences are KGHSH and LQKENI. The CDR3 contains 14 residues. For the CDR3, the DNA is TGTGCCAGCTCACTCCAAGGGGGGGCAACTGAAGCTTTCTTT. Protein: CASSLQGGATEAFF.

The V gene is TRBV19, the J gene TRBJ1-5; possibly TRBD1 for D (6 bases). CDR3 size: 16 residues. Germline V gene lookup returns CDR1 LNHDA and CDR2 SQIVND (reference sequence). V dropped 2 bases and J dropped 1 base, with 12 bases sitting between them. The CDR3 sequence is CASSIHREGSNQPQHF. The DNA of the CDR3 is TGTGCCAGTAGTATACACAGGGAGGGAAGCAATCAGCCCCAGCATTTT. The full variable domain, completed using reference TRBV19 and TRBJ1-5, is DGGITQSPKYLFRKEGQNVTLSCEQNLNHDAMYWYRQDPGQGLRLIYYSQIVNDFQKGDIAEGYSVSREKKESFPLTVTSAQKNPTAFYLCASSIHREGSNQPQHFGDGTRLSIL.

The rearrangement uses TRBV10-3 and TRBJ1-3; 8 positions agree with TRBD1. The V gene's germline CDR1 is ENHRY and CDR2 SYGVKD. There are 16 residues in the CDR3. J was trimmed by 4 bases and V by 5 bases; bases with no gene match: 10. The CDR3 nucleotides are TGTGCCATCAGTCCACCCAGGGGGCTTAAAGGAAACACCATATATTTT. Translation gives CAISPPRGLKGNTIYF.